This T cell receptor (beta chain) originates from a study of cytomegalovirus exposure and HLA in healthy donors. Turning to the study itself: The same platform was used for the 130 or so validation repertoires and the approximately 700 first-cohort repertoires, a later analysis reported.

Germline V gene data show CDR1 as KGHSH and CDR2 as LQKENI. The CDR3 is made up of 15 amino acids. V lost 4 bases and J 4 bases, leaving 16 bases between the germline ends. TCRdb's copy holds only in-frame clones and misses some; the assay was immunoSEQ multiplex PCR. The repertoire includes roughly 58,000 clones, 90% of them detected once, and roughly 3% sits in the top ten. The rearrangement uses TRBV18 and TRBJ2-5, with a weak D call TRBD2 (6 bases). Sequenced material: PBMCs. This sequence originates from a man in his late teens or twenties in good health and CMV-seronegative. The CDR3 DNA sequence: TGTGCCAGCTCACATGAACTAGCTCGGCGAGAGACCCAGTACTTC. This translates into CASSHELARRETQYF.